This TCR beta chain was retrieved from a study of blood T cell repertoires in COVID-19. Study details: Sites across the United States, Italy and Spain contributed samples from acute and convalescent COVID-19. PBMCs, B-cell-depleted T cells, or T cells were the source of the cDNA or gDNA that made up the material.

In the original workflow: Estimation of nucleated cell counts relied on the amplification of reference gene primers. The table came from immunoSEQ multiplex PCR; TCRdb's copy has only in-frame clones and leaves some out. V and J calls and clone size are given by that table; D and trimming were obtained from the DNA. The data show over 100,000 clones, about 85% seen once. From germline, CDR1 is SGHRS and CDR2 YFSETQ. There are 15 residues in the CDR3. The J segment lost 5 bases and the V segment lost 3 bases, leaving 9 bases of the junction unmatched. This TCR derives from an elderly man with acute or convalescent COVID-19. The sequenced sample consisted of peripheral blood. The chain joins TRBV5-1 to TRBJ2-7; 9 nucleotides line up with TRBD1. The CDR3 sequence: CASSWGDRVENEQYF. CDR3 nucleotides: TGCGCCAGCAGCTGGGGGGACAGGGTGGAGAACGAGCAGTACTTC.